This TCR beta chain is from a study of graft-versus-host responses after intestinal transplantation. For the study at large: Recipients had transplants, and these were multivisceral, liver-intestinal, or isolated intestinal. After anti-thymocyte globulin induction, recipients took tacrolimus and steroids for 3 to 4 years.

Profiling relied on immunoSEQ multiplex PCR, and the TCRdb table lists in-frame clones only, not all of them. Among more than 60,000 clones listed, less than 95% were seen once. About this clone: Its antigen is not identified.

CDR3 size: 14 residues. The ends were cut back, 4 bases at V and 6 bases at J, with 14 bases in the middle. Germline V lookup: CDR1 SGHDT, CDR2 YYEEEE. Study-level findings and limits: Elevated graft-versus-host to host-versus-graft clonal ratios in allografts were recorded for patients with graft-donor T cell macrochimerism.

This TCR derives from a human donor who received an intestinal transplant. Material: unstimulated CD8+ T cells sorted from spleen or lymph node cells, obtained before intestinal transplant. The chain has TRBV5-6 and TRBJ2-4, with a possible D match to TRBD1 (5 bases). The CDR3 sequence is CASSPPRAGNIQYF. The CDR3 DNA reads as TGTGCCAGCAGCCCGCCCAGGGCCGGAAACATTCAGTACTTC.